This record covers a single T cell receptor beta chain. This clonotype was seen ten or more times. No antigen is known for it. Per-base quality was not reported, and no clone a single base away is much larger than it. Cut back by 2 bases and 0 bases, the V and J ends lie 11 bases apart. CDR3 length: 15 amino acids, cysteine to phenylalanine. Solely the CDR3 DNA is kept, with 45 bases framed from the first base. The germline V gene yields MGHRA for CDR1 and YSYEKL for CDR2. This sample was taken from a study of tumor and adjacent non-tumor tissue in lung cancer (dated by TCRdb to about 2018). About the investigation overall: Of the cohort, roughly 12 patients had adenocarcinoma, 2 had squamous cell carcinoma and 1 had small cell lung cancer. The roughly 15 patients were aged about 30 to 80 years, included 10 men and 5 women, and had TNM stage I to III disease. The study compared bulk TCRbeta repertoires from lung tumor tissue and matched distant non-tumor lung tissue of approximately 14 lung cancer patients. Sequencing generated a total of 95 million to 150 million productive TCRbeta reads, averaging around 4.2 million reads per sample. TCRbeta CDR3 sequencing was performed on under 35 paired specimens, with one tumor sample and one normal lung sample collected per patient. Beyond this particular receptor, the publication reports: Neither the sequencing platform nor unique molecular identifiers are named or mentioned anywhere in the methods. A significantly larger cumulative share of the repertoire was made up by the top 100 clones in normal lung than in tumor tissue. Only around 14 patients were in the cohort, and the authors stated that larger samples and more detailed clinical data are needed. Tumor tissue showed significantly greater TCR diversity (inverse Simpson) than normal lung tissue (approximately 400 vs 170, P = 0.0075, Mann-Whitney U test). Peripheral blood was not sequenced, so blood TCRbeta repertoires were not examined in the lung cancer patients of the study. Significantly higher TCR diversity was found in younger patients, and higher tumor TCR diversity was associated with shorter overall and disease-free survival.

To prepare the library, multiplex PCR was applied. TCRdb lists the instrument as Illumina HiSeq 2500. TCRbeta libraries were built by three rounds of nested PCR using primers (Table S4), following protocols modified from ARM-PCR. Before sequencing, PCR products of 200-500 bp were excised from the gel and purified with the QIAquick gel extraction kit. For the original study's pipeline: Reads were cleaned using Trimmomatic, were merged into complete CDR3 sequences using FLASH, and were assigned to V(D)J germline segments using MiTCR. Clonal diversity was computed as the inverse Simpson's index with VDJtools. Productive reads were defined as in-frame sequences without a premature stop codon. In TCRdb, the public reads were trimmed at Q25 with fastp and aligned with MiXCR, with productive beta chains retained. Entries that share a CDR3 protein sequence are merged under the most common genes and DNA. The V and J calls, along with clone size, are taken from TCRdb and not from the paper's own processing. This sample gives about 48,000 distinct CDR3 sequences in total; roughly 67% of them show up just once. Together, the top ten hold about 32% of the sample.

RNA was extracted from bulk unsorted tissue and checked for quality with a NanoDrop ND-1000 and an Agilent 2100. Normal lung samples were distant non-tumor tissue taken more than 3 cm from the tumor edge. The donors were newly diagnosed lung cancer patients admitted for thoracic surgery in China from August to November 2014 who had not received prior chemotherapy. Anyone who had undergone radiotherapy or chemotherapy before, or who had another cancer at the same time, was left out of the study. Surgical tissue pieces of 1-2 cm3 were preserved in RNAlater solution and stored at -80 °C until use. The TCR comes from a woman aged 70-85 years with non-small cell lung cancer. The sequenced sample consisted of distant non-tumor lung tissue. The rearrangement joined TRBV4-1 to TRBJ2-7; tentative D gene TRBD2, with 5 bases matching. The nucleotides are TGCGCCAGCAGCCAACCGGGATTAAGCTCCTACGAGCAGTACTTC. Translated, this is CASSQPGLSSYEQYF.